The sequence of this TCR beta chain was determined in a study of Ad26.COV2.S vaccination and SARS-CoV-2 variants. Concerning this clone itself: Its antigen is currently unknown.

Trimming removed 8 bases from V and 4 bases from J, with 20 bases in between. The V gene's germline CDR1 is MNHNY and CDR2 SVGAGI (reference sequence). The CDR3 length is 15 residues. Findings and caveats of the study: Breadth, reportedly substantial, characterized the spike-specific CD8+ and CD4+ T cell responses after vaccination. Possible underestimation of total T cell responses by the TCR breadth and depth analyses was noted.

Libraries were prepared by immunoSEQ multiplex PCR; TCRdb keeps only in-frame clonotypes and omits some of them. The table lists under 95,000 clones, roughly 85% of them singletons. The source is a human donor who had recovered from COVID-19. The sample in question was peripheral blood, obtained after recovery from COVID-19. This chain connects TRBV6-6 to TRBJ2-5; D gene ambiguous. Here the CDR3 DNA reads TGTGCCAGCCGGATGGATGCGAGCTACGGAGAGACCCAGTACTTC. This gives the protein CASRMDASYGETQYF.